One and the same sample provided the 20 T cell receptor beta chains below, sequenced in a study of cytomegalovirus exposure and HLA in healthy donors. Primers included in the PCR were 60 Vbeta and 13 Jbeta primers. Measured with immunoSEQ multiplex PCR; TCRdb has only the in-frame clones, and not every one. This sample has 85,000 to 95,000 clones, with approximately 7.6% found just once. Material: PBMCs. These receptors came from a man aged 50 to 59 in good health and CMV-seronegative.

This clone has just a few counts. The V call is TRBV19, the J call TRBJ1-4, with 12 positions matching TRBD1. The V gene's germline CDR1 is LNHDA and CDR2 SQIVND (reference sequence). The CDR3 contains 15 residues. With 6 bases clipped from V and 6 bases from J, the junction kept 5 bases outside the gene matches. The CDR3 nucleotides read TGTGCCAGTAGGGGACAGGGGGCCGGAGATGAAAAACTGTTTTTT. It is translated as CASRGQGAGDEKLFF. The whole variable domain, remainder taken from reference TRBV19 and TRBJ1-4, is DGGITQSPKYLFRKEGQNVTLSCEQNLNHDAMYWYRQDPGQGLRLIYYSQIVNDFQKGDIAEGYSVSREKKESFPLTVTSAQKNPTAFYLCASRGQGAGDEKLFFGSGTQLSVL.

This rearrangement joins TRBV6-5 to TRBJ2-7, with 8 bases identical to TRBD1. Unmatched junction bases numbered 11, after V lost 5 bases and J lost 5 bases. CDR3 length: 15 amino acids. Germline values: CDR1 MNHEY, CDR2 SVGAGI. The CDR3 sequence: CASSGLGDRLDEQYF. The CDR3 DNA reads TGTGCCAGCAGTGGGTTGGGGGACAGGCTAGACGAGCAGTACTTC.

Only a few counts were recorded for this clone. A read error may account for a junction end that differs from germline. The J gene is TRBJ2-7, the V gene TRBV5-4, with 7 positions matching TRBD2. The CDR3 is 12 residues long. The germline gives CDR1 SGHNT, CDR2 YYREEE (reference sequence). As DNA, the CDR3 is TGTGCCAGCAGCTTGGATGAGCGGGATCGCAACTTC. Its translation is CASSLDERDRNF.

The rearrangement uses TRBV5-3 and TRBJ1-1; tentative D call: TRBD1 (6 bases). TRBV5-3 is treated as an ORF (open reading frame) with a function not yet certain. Trimming pared 4 bases from V and 0 bases from J, leaving 13 bases between. CDR3 length: 15 residues. In DNA, the CDR3 is TGTGCCAGAAGCCGTCCCGGGACAATGAACACTGAAGCTTTCTTT. Its protein product is CARSRPGTMNTEAFF.

This clone occurred a few times. J is TRBJ2-3 and V is TRBV23-1; TRBD2 agrees at 7 bases. TRBV23-1 is assigned to the ORF class and has an uncertain function. The CDR3 covers 15 residues. J lost 1 base, V lost 4 bases, and 5 bases had no gene match. The CDR3 loop reads CASSPPGGRTDTQYF. CDR3 coding DNA: TGCGCCAGCAGTCCTCCGGGGGGTCGCACAGATACGCAGTATTTT.

The chain combines TRBV30 with TRBJ2-7; 8 positions match TRBD1. Germline lookup yields CDR1 GTSNPN and CDR2 SVGIG (reference sequence). V was pared by 2 bases and J by 3 bases, with 3 bases of the junction left unmatched. This CDR3 has 13 residues. The CDR3 DNA is TGTGCCTGGAGTACCGGACAGGGCTACGAGCAGTACTTC. Protein sequence: CAWSTGQGYEQYF.

The table lists this clone with a few counts. V usage is TRBV7-8 and J usage is TRBJ2-7, with D unclear. There are 13 residues in the CDR3. V lost 1 base, J lost 3 bases, and 7 bases lay in between. The germline V gene has CDR1 SGHVS and CDR2 FQNEAQ. The CDR3 sequence is CASSLVISYEQYF. The CDR3 nucleotides are TGTGCCAGCAGCTTAGTCATCAGCTACGAGCAGTACTTC.

A few counts support this clone. The chain is built from TRBV5-1 and TRBJ2-2, with D unresolved. This CDR3 is built from 14 residues. Germline V CDR1 and CDR2: SGHRS, YFSETQ. Trimming took off 5 bases at V and 4 bases at J, with 12 bases between the two ends. The CDR3 nucleotides are TGCGCCAGCAGGAAGAGTCCTGGCACCGGGGAGCTGTTTTTT. Translating it yields CASRKSPGTGELFF.

Only a few counts were recorded for this clone. CDR3 sequence (DNA): TGTGCCAGCAGTGTACCCTCCGGGTACCTCCAGCATTTT. Its protein is CASSVPSGYLQHF. The chain couples TRBV28 to TRBJ1-5; no clear D gene. Germline CDR1 MDHEN, CDR2 SYDVKM. The CDR3 has 13 residues. V dropped 5 bases and J dropped 12 bases, with 17 bases sitting between them.

J is TRBJ1-1 and V is TRBV6-5, with 7 bases fitting TRBD1. Trimming took 2 bases from V and 4 from J; bases not matched to a gene: 4. This CDR3 spans 14 amino acids. Germline V gene sequence: CDR1 MNHEY, CDR2 SVGAGI. CDR3 residues: CASSYDRVGTEAFF. Here the CDR3 DNA reads TGTGCCAGCAGTTACGACAGGGTGGGCACTGAAGCTTTCTTT.

This sequence joins TRBV5-8 and TRBJ2-1, with 11 bases identical to TRBD1. CDR3 length: 18 amino acids. V shed 2 bases and J 3 bases; nucleotides not matched to a gene: 10. Germline CDR1 SGHTS, CDR2 YDEGEE. In DNA, the CDR3 is TGTGCCAGCAGCTTCTCCGGGACAGGGGGTCCTGTCTACAATGAGCAGTTCTTC. Protein: CASSFSGTGGPVYNEQFF.

The sample holds a few counts of this clone. The chain recombines TRBV29-1 with TRBJ1-5, with D possibly matching TRBD1 (6 bases). Per germline, CDR1 SQVTM and CDR2 ANQGSEA. The germline V and J ends were trimmed by 6 bases and 4 bases, with 10 bases remaining between them. The CDR3 extends over 12 amino acids. Written as DNA, the CDR3 is TGCAGCGTCAGGACAGCAAATCAGCCCCAGCATTTT. Encoded protein: CSVRTANQPQHF.

Only a few counts were recorded for this clone. V is TRBV28 and J is TRBJ2-1, with D uncertain. This CDR3 is 13 amino acids long. In germline, CDR1 is MDHEN, CDR2 SYDVKM. V lost 3 bases to trimming and J lost 7 bases, with 10 bases between them. This CDR3 reads CASSLALPNEQFF. The CDR3 DNA reads TGTGCCAGCAGTTTGGCCTTACCAAATGAGCAGTTCTTC.

This clone was seen more than once but under ten times. In DNA, the CDR3 is TGTGCCAGCAGTGTCGTTCGGAGCAATCAGCCCCAGCATTTT. This gives the protein CASSVVRSNQPQHF. The chain combines TRBV28 with TRBJ1-5; D is uncertain. CDR3 length equals 14 residues. CDR1 is MDHEN, CDR2 SYDVKM, per germline. V was pared by 5 bases and J by 1 base, with 9 bases between.

This clone was seen a few times. CDR3 sequence reads: CASSEAGVLTYEQYF. The CDR3 region has the DNA TGTGCCAGCAGTGAAGCGGGCGTTCTTACCTACGAGCAGTACTTC. V is TRBV6-1 and J is TRBJ2-7, with no clear D. CDR3 length: 15 amino acids. Germline CDR1 and CDR2: MNHNS and SASEGT. V was clipped by 0 bases and J by 2 bases, with 11 bases between them.

This sequence joins TRBV28 and TRBJ1-1; 7 bases agree with TRBD1. CDR1 and CDR2 (germline): MDHEN, SYDVKM. V trimming: 1 base; J trimming: 7 bases; junction bases outside the gene matches: 6. The CDR3 has 14 amino acids. The CDR3 sequence is CASSLSEGASEAFF. The CDR3 DNA reads TGTGCCAGCAGTTTATCGGAGGGGGCGAGTGAAGCTTTCTTT.

Only a few counts were recorded for this clone. CDR3 nucleotides: TGTGCCAGCAGCTTAGCAGGGGGTGGGGGTTACGAGCAGTACTTC. Its protein product is CASSLAGGGGYEQYF. The chain joins TRBV7-3 to TRBJ2-7, with 7 bases fitting TRBD1. Germline V lookup: CDR1 SGHTA, CDR2 FQGTGA. Trimming took 2 bases from V and 4 from J; bases not matched to a gene: 8. This CDR3 has 15 residues.

The chain is built from TRBV27 and TRBJ1-6, with 10 bases that match TRBD1. V shed 3 bases, J shed 7 bases, and the junction held 3 bases outside the gene matches. Germline loops: CDR1 MNHEY, CDR2 SMNVEV (reference sequence). The CDR3 consists of 15 residues. The CDR3 DNA reads as TGTGCCAGCAGTTTTTCGGGACAGGGGAATTCACCCCTCCACTTT. Its translation is CASSFSGQGNSPLHF.

This clone has only a few counts. V is TRBV30 and J is TRBJ1-2, with no clear D. In germline, CDR1 is GTSNPN, CDR2 SVGIG (reference sequence). The CDR3 has 14 amino acids. V lost 1 base, J lost 3 bases, and 12 bases lay in between. CDR3 sequence (DNA): TGTGCCTGGAGTGAGGCCGTCCGGGACTATGGCTACACCTTC. It is translated as CAWSEAVRDYGYTF.

This clone turned up a few times. CDR3 DNA sequence: TGTGCCAGCAGCTTTACAGGGGGCACTGAAGCTTTCTTT. Translation: CASSFTGGTEAFF. This rearrangement joins TRBV5-4 to TRBJ1-1, with TRBD1 matching 8 bases. V dropped 2 bases and J dropped 4; count of bases not matched to a gene: 1. CDR3 length: 13 amino acids. CDR1 is SGHNT and CDR2 is YYREEE in the germline V gene (reference sequence).